This paragraph covers one TCR beta chain sequence. Treatment denoted: over 15 received Ad26.COV2.S at low or high dose, single or two shots; 5 received placebo; per-sample allocation not given. Sampling happened 63 days after the first vaccine or placebo injection. Sequenced by immunoSEQ multiplex PCR; TCRdb stores in-frame clones only, minus some. The profile shows about 400,000 clones, over 75% of them singletons. Germline CDR1 is SGDLS and CDR2 is YYNGEE. This CDR3 contains 14 residues. Germline trimming cut 2 bases from V and 4 bases from J; bases unmatched to any gene: 5. This sample is part of a study of Ad26.COV2.S vaccination and SARS-CoV-2 variants.

Sequencing was performed on peripheral blood, taken in a trial of Ad26.COV2.S vaccine versus placebo. The rearrangement links TRBV9 to TRBJ1-2; 7 bases align to TRBD1. This receptor was obtained from a person between 18 and 60 years old who received the Ad26.COV2.S COVID-19 vaccine or a placebo. CDR3 protein: CASSVSRDSYGYTF. DNA for the CDR3: TGTGCCAGCAGCGTCAGCCGGGACAGCTATGGCTACACCTTC.